The 28 T cell receptor beta chains in this list originate from one sample, sequenced in a study of T cell responses to AZD1222 COVID-19 vaccine. Produced via immunoSEQ multiplex PCR; TCRdb's table is partial and in-frame only. The table records 130,000 or so clones, 90% to 95% of them present only once. Sequenced here: peripheral blood, sampled on day 0 of AZD1222 vaccination. These receptors were taken from an adult in good health.

V and J are TRBV24-1 and TRBJ2-1; 13 bases match TRBD2. This CDR3 is built from 20 residues. Trimming took 3 bases from V and 0 from J; bases not matched to a gene: 10. Germline CDR1 is KGHDR and CDR2 is SFDVKD. The CDR3 here is CATSDNPGTSGVISYNEQFF. For the CDR3, the DNA is TGTGCCACCAGTGATAACCCGGGGACTAGCGGGGTCATCTCCTACAATGAGCAGTTCTTC.

The chain recombines TRBV9 with TRBJ1-1; no firm D call. This CDR3 has 14 amino acids. Looked up from germline, CDR1 is SGDLS and CDR2 is YYNGEE. Trimming cost V 4 bases and J 0 bases, with 10 bases left between them. Here the CDR3 reads CASSPRSLNTEAFF. The CDR3 DNA sequence: TGTGCCAGCAGCCCCCGATCGCTGAACACTGAAGCTTTCTTT.

The chain recombines TRBV5-1 with TRBJ2-5, with TRBD1 as a possible D gene (6 bases). V lost 0 bases and J 10 bases, leaving 16 bases between the germline ends. The CDR3 is made up of 14 amino acids. Germline V gene data show CDR1 as SGHRS and CDR2 as YFSETQ. CDR3 region: CASSLGRGVLDQYF. CDR3 coding DNA: TGCGCCAGCAGCTTGGGCAGGGGAGTGCTGGACCAGTACTTC.

The chain recombines TRBV7-2 with TRBJ1-1, with a tentative D call TRBD1 (5 bases). Between the trimmed V and J ends, which lost 3 bases and 0 bases, there was a span of 14 bases. From germline, CDR1 is SGHTA and CDR2 FQGNSA. This CDR3 has 16 amino acids. This CDR3 reads CASSFTGTGMNTEAFF. In nucleotides, the CDR3 is TGTGCCAGCAGCTTTACAGGTACGGGAATGAACACTGAAGCTTTCTTT.

This sequence joins TRBV27 and TRBJ2-5, with D perhaps TRBD2 (5 bases). This CDR3 is 15 amino acids long. CDR1 is MNHEY, CDR2 SMNVEV, per germline (reference sequence). V gave up 5 bases and J gave up 1 base, with 14 bases separating them. CDR3 DNA: TGTGCCAGCAGTCCTCGGACGGGGATCCAAGAGACCCAGTACTTC. As protein: CASSPRTGIQETQYF.

The chain combines TRBV1 with TRBJ2-7; the D call TRBD1 from the table was never checked on the DNA. TRBV1 is classified as a pseudogene. This CDR3 has 12 residues. The CDR3 DNA reads TGCACCAGCAGCCTCACCAGCTACGAGCAGTACTTC. Protein: CTSSLTSYEQYF.

This clone appeared a single time. The chain recombines TRBV7-9 with TRBJ1-1; D is possibly TRBD1 (6 bases). The ends were cut back, 5 bases at V and 6 bases at J, with 19 bases in the middle. CDR3 size: 15 residues. CDR1 and CDR2 (germline): SEHNR, FQNEAQ (reference sequence). The CDR3: CASSAGQPTVAEAFF. The CDR3 DNA reads TGTGCCAGCAGCGCCGGACAGCCCACGGTTGCTGAAGCTTTCTTT.

The genes are TRBV5-1 and TRBJ1-1, with a weak D call TRBD1 (5 bases). This CDR3 contains 15 residues. Germline loops: CDR1 SGHRS, CDR2 YFSETQ. V lost 3 bases and J lost 4, with 16 bases in between. This CDR3 reads CASSSQQALGTEAFF. The CDR3 nucleotides are TGCGCCAGCAGCTCCCAACAGGCCCTCGGCACTGAAGCTTTCTTT.

This chain connects TRBV7-6 to TRBJ2-7; 9 nucleotides align to TRBD2. Trimming cost V 2 bases and J 6 bases; bases outside gene matches: 23. The CDR3 consists of 20 residues. Germline CDR1 reads SGHVS; CDR2 reads FNYEAQ. DNA for the CDR3: TGTGCCAGCAGCTTAAGTGAACGGGGCGAGGTCCTAGCGGGATTGGGCGAGCAGTACTTC. Protein product: CASSLSERGEVLAGLGEQYF.

This clone came up once. The genes are TRBV6-2 or TRBV6-3 and TRBJ2-5, with D maybe TRBD2 (6 bases). CDR3 length: 16 amino acids. V lost 1 base and J 4 bases, leaving 16 bases between the germline ends. CDR1 and CDR2 from the germline V gene are MNHEY and SVGEGT. The CDR3 is CASSYLGGGGGETQYF. For the CDR3, the DNA is TGTGCCAGCAGTTACTTGGGGGGAGGAGGTGGAGAGACCCAGTACTTC.

The chain couples TRBV30 to TRBJ2-5; the match to TRBD2 covers 13 bases. The CDR3 contains 14 residues. CDR1 GTSNPN and CDR2 SVGIG come from the germline V gene (reference sequence). V trimming: 3 bases; J trimming: 7 bases; junction bases outside the gene matches: 5. The CDR3 nucleotides are TGTGCCTGGAGACTAGCGGGAGGGCCAGGGACCCAGTACTTC. Amino acids: CAWRLAGGPGTQYF.

V is TRBV6-5 and J is TRBJ1-1; D is possibly TRBD1 (5 bases). Trimming left V 4 bases short and J 1 base short, with 16 bases between. The CDR3 totals 16 residues. Germline CDR1 MNHEY, CDR2 SVGAGI. CDR3 nucleotide sequence: TGTGCCAGCAGTTTTTTGGCCGGGACGGGGAACACTGAAGCTTTCTTT. Its protein is CASSFLAGTGNTEAFF.

The gene calls are TRBV18 and TRBJ2-5, with D unresolved. CDR1 KGHSH and CDR2 LQKENI come from the germline V gene. The CDR3 covers 14 residues. The V gene lost 3 bases and the J gene lost 1 base, with 9 bases spanning the gap. Written as DNA, the CDR3 is TGTGCCAGCTCACCTCCCTCCACCCAAGAGACCCAGTACTTC. It translates to CASSPPSTQETQYF.

The chain has TRBV2 and TRBJ2-2; perhaps TRBD2 as D (6 bases). Germline CDR1 reads SNHLY; CDR2 reads FYNNEI. The CDR3 sequence is 16 residues long. V lost 2 bases, J lost 6 bases, and 16 bases lay in between. This CDR3 reads CASSELSTRRAGELFF. The CDR3 nucleotides read TGTGCCAGCAGTGAACTGTCGACTAGGAGGGCCGGGGAGCTGTTTTTT.

V gene TRBV12-3 or TRBV12-4 combines with J gene TRBJ2-7; D uncertain. The CDR3 length is 12 residues. The germline V and J ends were trimmed by 2 bases and 4 bases, with 6 bases remaining between them. The chain's CDR3 is CASSLKTYEQYF. The CDR3 DNA sequence: TGTGCCAGCAGTTTAAAAACGTACGAGCAGTACTTC.

V is TRBV11-1 and J is TRBJ1-1; 9 positions match TRBD1. The J segment lost 10 bases and the V segment lost 3 bases, leaving 15 bases of the junction unmatched. The CDR3 covers 16 residues. Per germline, CDR1 SGHAT and CDR2 FQDESV (reference sequence). CDR3 coding DNA: TGTGCCAGCAGCTTCCGGCCTCCCGGGACAGGGTTGGTAGCTTTCTTT. It is translated as CASSFRPPGTGLVAFF. Variable domain in full (rest from reference TRBV11-1 and TRBJ1-1): EAEVAQSPRYKITEKSQAVAFWCDPISGHATLYWYRQILGQGPELLVQFQDESVVDDSQLPKDRFSAERLKGVDSTLKIQPAELGDSAMYLCASSFRPPGTGLVAFFGQGTRLTVV.

The chain links TRBV18 to TRBJ2-2; the match to TRBD1 covers 8 bases. In germline, CDR1 is KGHSH, CDR2 LQKENI. This CDR3 spans 15 amino acids. J was trimmed by 6 bases and V by 3 bases; bases with no gene match: 6. The CDR3, as DNA: TGTGCCAGCTCACCCCGGACAGGGTCTCCCGGGGAGCTGTTTTTT. Protein: CASSPRTGSPGELFF.

The rearrangement uses TRBV19 and TRBJ2-2; a possible D gene is TRBD2 (5 bases). The CDR3 has 15 amino acids. Germline CDR1 LNHDA, CDR2 SQIVND (reference sequence). V lost 5 bases to trimming and J lost 3 bases, with 13 bases between them. Here the CDR3 DNA reads TGTGCCAGTAGTCCCCTAGCAGACTACACCGGGGAGCTGTTTTTT. Amino acid sequence: CASSPLADYTGELFF.

The chain recombines TRBV2 with TRBJ2-7; a weak D match, TRBD1 (5 bases). Trimming stripped 2 bases from V and 3 bases from J, with 11 bases between. From germline, CDR1 is SNHLY and CDR2 FYNNEI. This CDR3 comprises 14 residues. The CDR3 nucleotides read TGTGCCAGCAGTGAAAGACAGAGATTCTACGAGCAGTACTTC. Translated: CASSERQRFYEQYF.

The V gene is TRBV18, the J gene TRBJ2-3, with D possibly being TRBD2 (6 bases). This CDR3 has 13 residues. Germline V gene data show CDR1 as KGHSH and CDR2 as LQKENI. Trimming removed 0 bases at V and 6 bases at J, with 7 bases between. DNA of the CDR3: TGTGCCAGCTCACCACCCGGAGGGGATACGCAGTATTTT. It translates to CASSPPGGDTQYF.

The V call is TRBV7-3, the J call TRBJ2-2; no definite D call. The CDR3 covers 13 residues. V was clipped by 5 bases and J by 8 bases, with 12 bases between them. Germline lookup yields CDR1 SGHTA and CDR2 FQGTGA. CDR3 bases: TGTGCCAGCAGCGCGATAGAGTCTGGGGAGCTGTTTTTT. It translates to CASSAIESGELFF.

J is TRBJ1-2 and V is TRBV7-9; 7 bases agree with TRBD1. This CDR3 contains 14 residues. Per germline, CDR1 SEHNR and CDR2 FQNEAQ (reference sequence). Trimming took 5 bases from V and 6 from J; bases not matched to a gene: 9. The CDR3 region has the DNA TGTGCCAGCAGCATCGACAGGGTTGGAGATGGCTACACCTTC. It yields the protein CASSIDRVGDGYTF.

This chain uses TRBV5-1 with TRBJ1-4, with 10 positions matching TRBD1. Germline CDR1 reads SGHRS; CDR2 reads YFSETQ. The CDR3 runs 15 residues. J lost 7 bases, V lost 3 bases, and 6 bases had no gene match. CDR3 DNA: TGCGCCAGCAGCTCCATGACAGGGGGCGGTGAAAAACTGTTTTTT. Translated: CASSSMTGGGEKLFF.

This chain connects TRBV3-1 (or the pseudogene TRBV3-2) to TRBJ1-1; no clear D gene. CDR3 length: 14 amino acids. V lost 4 bases and J 1 base, leaving 10 bases between the germline ends. Germline V gives CDR1 LGHDT, CDR2 YNNKEL (reference sequence). The CDR3, as DNA: TGTGCCAGCAGCCCAACACAGAAGAACACTGAAGCTTTCTTT. This translates into CASSPTQKNTEAFF.

The rearrangement uses TRBV29-1 and TRBJ1-2; D gene ambiguous. The ends were cut back, 7 bases at V and 4 bases at J, with 10 bases in the middle. The CDR3 length is 11 residues. Germline loops: CDR1 SQVTM, CDR2 ANQGSEA. CDR3 nucleotide sequence: TGCAGCGATTATGGGATCTATGGCTACACCTTC. As protein: CSDYGIYGYTF.

This chain links TRBV9 with TRBJ2-7; D is unresolved. Trimming stripped 0 bases from V and 7 bases from J, with 17 bases between. The CDR3 has 15 residues. Germline lookup yields CDR1 SGDLS and CDR2 YYNGEE. CDR3 coding DNA: TGTGCCAGCAGCGTAGTAGGGTCGACCCAAGGGGAGCAGTACTTC. This codes for CASSVVGSTQGEQYF.

The chain links TRBV4-1 to TRBJ2-7; TRBD1 agrees at 7 bases. Germline V gene data show CDR1 as MGHRA and CDR2 as YSYEKL. Trimming at V came to 5 bases and at J to 5 bases, leaving 12 bases not matched to a gene. This CDR3 is built from 15 residues. CDR3 sequence: CASSSRQGQLDEQYF. The CDR3 nucleotides read TGCGCCAGCAGCTCGAGACAGGGACAACTCGACGAGCAGTACTTC.

The chain has TRBV2 and TRBJ2-1; TRBD2 agrees at 14 bases. The CDR3 length is 15 residues. CDR1 SNHLY and CDR2 FYNNEI come from the germline V gene. The V and J ends lost 8 bases and 7 bases, in that order; junction bases with no gene match: 7. The CDR3 loop is CASGPTSGRANEQFF. CDR3 nucleotides: TGTGCCAGCGGCCCGACTAGCGGGAGGGCAAATGAGCAGTTCTTC.